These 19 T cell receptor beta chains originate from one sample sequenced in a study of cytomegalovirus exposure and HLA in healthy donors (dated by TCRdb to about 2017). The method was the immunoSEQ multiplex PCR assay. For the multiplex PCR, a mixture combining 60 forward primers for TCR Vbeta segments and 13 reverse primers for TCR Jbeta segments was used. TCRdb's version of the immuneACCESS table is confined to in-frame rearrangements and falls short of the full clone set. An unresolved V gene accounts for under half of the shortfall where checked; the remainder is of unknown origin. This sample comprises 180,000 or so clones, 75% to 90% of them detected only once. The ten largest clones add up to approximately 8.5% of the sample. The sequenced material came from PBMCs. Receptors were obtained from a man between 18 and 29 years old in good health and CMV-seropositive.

This chain's CDR3 is CASSPPVGSDTQYF. The CDR3 DNA is TGTGCCAGCTCACCACCCGTTGGCTCAGATACGCAGTATTTT. The chain carries TRBV18 and TRBJ2-3; D is ambiguous. V was clipped by 0 bases and J by 4 bases, with 8 bases between them. Germline assignment: CDR1 KGHSH and CDR2 LQKENI. This CDR3 spans 14 amino acids.

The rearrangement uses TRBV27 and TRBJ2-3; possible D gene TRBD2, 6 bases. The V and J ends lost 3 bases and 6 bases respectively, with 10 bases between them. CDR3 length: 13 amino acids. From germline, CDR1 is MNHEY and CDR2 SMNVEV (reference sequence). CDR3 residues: CASSLTSLDTQYF. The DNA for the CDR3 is TGTGCCAGCAGTTTGACTAGTTTGGATACGCAGTATTTT.

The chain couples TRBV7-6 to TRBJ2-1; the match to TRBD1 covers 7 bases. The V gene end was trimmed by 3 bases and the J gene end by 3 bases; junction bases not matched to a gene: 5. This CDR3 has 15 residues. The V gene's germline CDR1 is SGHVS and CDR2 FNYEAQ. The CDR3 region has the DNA TGTGCCAGCAGCTTGGGGACAGAGCTCTACAATGAGCAGTTCTTC. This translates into CASSLGTELYNEQFF.

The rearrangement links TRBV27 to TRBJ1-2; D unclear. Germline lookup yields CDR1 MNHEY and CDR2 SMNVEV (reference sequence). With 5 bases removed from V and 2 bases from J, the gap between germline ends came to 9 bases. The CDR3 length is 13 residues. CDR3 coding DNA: TGTGCCAGCAGTCGCCCAGGCAACTATGGCTACACCTTC. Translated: CASSRPGNYGYTF.

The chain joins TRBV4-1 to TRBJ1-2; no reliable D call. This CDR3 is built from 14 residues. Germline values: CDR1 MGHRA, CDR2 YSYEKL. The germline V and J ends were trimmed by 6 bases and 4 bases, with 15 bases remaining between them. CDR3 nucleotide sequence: TGCGCCAGCAGACCTACCCCCGGGAGCTATGGCTACACCTTC. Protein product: CASRPTPGSYGYTF.

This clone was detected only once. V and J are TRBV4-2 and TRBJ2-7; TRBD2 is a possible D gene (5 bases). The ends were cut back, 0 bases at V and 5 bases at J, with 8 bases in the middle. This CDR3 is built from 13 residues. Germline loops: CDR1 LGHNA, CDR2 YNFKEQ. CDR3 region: CASSQDVANEQYF. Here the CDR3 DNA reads TGTGCCAGCAGCCAAGACGTAGCGAACGAGCAGTACTTC.

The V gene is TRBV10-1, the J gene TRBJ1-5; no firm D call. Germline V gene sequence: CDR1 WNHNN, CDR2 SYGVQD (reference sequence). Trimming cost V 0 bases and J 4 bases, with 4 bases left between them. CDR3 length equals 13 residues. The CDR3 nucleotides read TGCGCCAGCAGTGAGTCGAGGAATCAGCCCCAGCATTTT. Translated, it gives CASSESRNQPQHF.

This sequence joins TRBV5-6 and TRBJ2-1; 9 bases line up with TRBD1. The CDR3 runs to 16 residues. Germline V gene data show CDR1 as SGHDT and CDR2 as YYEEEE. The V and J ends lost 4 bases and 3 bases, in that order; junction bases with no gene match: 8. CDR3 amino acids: CASSQTRDRVYNEQFF. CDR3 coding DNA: TGTGCCAGCAGCCAAACCCGGGACAGGGTCTACAATGAGCAGTTCTTC.

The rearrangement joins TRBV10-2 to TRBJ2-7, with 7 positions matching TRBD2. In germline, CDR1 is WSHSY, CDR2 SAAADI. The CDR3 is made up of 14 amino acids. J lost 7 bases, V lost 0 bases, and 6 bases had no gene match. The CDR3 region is CASSESTGGGEQYF. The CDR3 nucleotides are TGCGCCAGCAGTGAGTCGACTGGGGGGGGAGAGCAGTACTTC.

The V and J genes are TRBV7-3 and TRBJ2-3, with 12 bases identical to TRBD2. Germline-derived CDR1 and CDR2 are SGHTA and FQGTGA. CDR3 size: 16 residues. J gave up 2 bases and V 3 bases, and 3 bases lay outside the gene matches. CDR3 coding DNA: TGTGCCAGCAGCTTGACTAGCGGGGGTGTCACAGATACGCAGTATTTT. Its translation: CASSLTSGGVTDTQYF.

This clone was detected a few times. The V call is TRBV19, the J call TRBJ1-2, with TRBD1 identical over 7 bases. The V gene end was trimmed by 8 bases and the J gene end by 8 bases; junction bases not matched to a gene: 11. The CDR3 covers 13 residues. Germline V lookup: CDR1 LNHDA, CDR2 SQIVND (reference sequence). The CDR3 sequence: CASAGQLWLGYTF. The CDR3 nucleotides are TGTGCCAGTGCGGGACAGCTATGGTTGGGCTACACCTTC. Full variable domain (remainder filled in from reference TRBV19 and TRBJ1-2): DGGITQSPKYLFRKEGQNVTLSCEQNLNHDAMYWYRQDPGQGLRLIYYSQIVNDFQKGDIAEGYSVSREKKESFPLTVTSAQKNPTAFYLCASAGQLWLGYTFGSGTRLTVV.

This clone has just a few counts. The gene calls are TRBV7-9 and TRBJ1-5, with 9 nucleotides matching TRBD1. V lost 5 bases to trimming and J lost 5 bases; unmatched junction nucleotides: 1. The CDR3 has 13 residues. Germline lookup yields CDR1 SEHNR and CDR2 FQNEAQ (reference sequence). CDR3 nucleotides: TGTGCCAGCAGCCGACAGGGGGATCAGCCCCAGCATTTT. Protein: CASSRQGDQPQHF. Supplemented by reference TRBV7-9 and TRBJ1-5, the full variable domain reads DTGVSQNPRHKITKRGQNVTFRCDPISEHNRLYWYRQTLGQGPEFLTYFQNEAQLEKSRLLSDRFSAERPKGSFSTLEIQRTEQGDSAMYLCASSRQGDQPQHFGDGTRLSIL.

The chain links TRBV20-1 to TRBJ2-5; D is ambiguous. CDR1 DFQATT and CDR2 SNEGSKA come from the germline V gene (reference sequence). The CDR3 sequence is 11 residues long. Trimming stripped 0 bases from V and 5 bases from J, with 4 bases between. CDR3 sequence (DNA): TGCAGTGCTAGAGATATGGAGACCCAGTACTTC. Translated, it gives CSARDMETQYF.

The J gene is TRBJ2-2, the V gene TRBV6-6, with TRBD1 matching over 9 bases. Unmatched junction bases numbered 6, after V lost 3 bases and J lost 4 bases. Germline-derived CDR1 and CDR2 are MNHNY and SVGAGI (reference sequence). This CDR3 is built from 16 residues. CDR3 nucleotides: TGTGCCAGCAGTTATCTGGGACAGGGAGCCACCGGGGAGCTGTTTTTT. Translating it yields CASSYLGQGATGELFF.

This CDR3 is CASRQGIGGEKLFF. DNA for the CDR3: TGTGCCAGCCGACAGGGGATTGGGGGTGAAAAACTGTTTTTT. The V and J genes are TRBV2 and TRBJ1-4; TRBD1 agrees at 8 bases. The CDR3 spans 14 residues. Germline CDR1 and CDR2: SNHLY and FYNNEI. The ends lost 8 bases at V and 7 bases at J; junction bases unmatched: 9.

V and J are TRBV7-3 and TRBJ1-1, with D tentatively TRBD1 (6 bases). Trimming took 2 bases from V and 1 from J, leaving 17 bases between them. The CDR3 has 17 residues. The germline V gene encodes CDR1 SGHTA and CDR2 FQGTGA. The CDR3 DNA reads TGTGCCAGCAGCTTATCCGGGACAATCCCACCGAACACTGAAGCTTTCTTT. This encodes CASSLSGTIPPNTEAFF.

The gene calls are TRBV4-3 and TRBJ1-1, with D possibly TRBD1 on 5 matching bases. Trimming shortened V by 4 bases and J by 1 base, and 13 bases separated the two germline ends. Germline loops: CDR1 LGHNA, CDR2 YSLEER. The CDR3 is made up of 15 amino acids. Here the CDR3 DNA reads TGCGCCAGCAGCCGGGGCCTGACAGAGAACACTGAAGCTTTCTTT. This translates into CASSRGLTENTEAFF.

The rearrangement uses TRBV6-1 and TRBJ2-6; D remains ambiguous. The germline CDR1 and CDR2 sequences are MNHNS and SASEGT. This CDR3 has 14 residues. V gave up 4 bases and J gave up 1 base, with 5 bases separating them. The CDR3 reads CASSVLSGANVLTF. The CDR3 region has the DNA TGTGCCAGCAGTGTATTGTCTGGGGCCAACGTCCTGACTTTC.

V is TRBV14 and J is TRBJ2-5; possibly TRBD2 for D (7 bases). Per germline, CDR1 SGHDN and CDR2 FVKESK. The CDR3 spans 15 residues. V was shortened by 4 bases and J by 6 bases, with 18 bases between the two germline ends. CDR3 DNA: TGTGCCAGCAGCCCCTCGTGGGGGGGCGGTAAGACCCAGTACTTC. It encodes CASSPSWGGGKTQYF.